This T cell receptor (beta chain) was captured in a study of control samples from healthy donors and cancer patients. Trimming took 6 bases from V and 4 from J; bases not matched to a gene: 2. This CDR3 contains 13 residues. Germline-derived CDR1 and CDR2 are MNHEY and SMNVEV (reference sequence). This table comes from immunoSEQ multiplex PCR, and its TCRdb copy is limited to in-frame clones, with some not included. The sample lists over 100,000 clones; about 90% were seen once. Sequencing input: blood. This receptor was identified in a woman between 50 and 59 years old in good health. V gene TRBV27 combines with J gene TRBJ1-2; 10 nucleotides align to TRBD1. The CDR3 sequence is CASRTGGRYGYTF. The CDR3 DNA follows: TGTGCCAGCAGGACAGGGGGCCGCTATGGCTACACCTTC.